The clone carrying this T cell receptor (beta chain) was counted only a few times. Its antigen remains unidentified. Primers used in a second PCR of roughly 6 to 12 cycles were a sample-barcoded 5' primer and a J-beta primer mix. TCRdb ran MiXCR on the 5' RACE reads and lists one entry per CDR3 protein. The data contain more than 650,000 distinct CDR3 sequences, 20% to 30% of them singletons. The length of the CDR3 is 16 residues. V dropped 3 bases and J dropped 2 bases, with 17 bases sitting between them. The germline gives CDR1 MGHRA, CDR2 YSYEKL. This specimen belongs to a study of blood T cells in healthy people across ages. Points from the study as a whole: Both higher diversity and more naive CD4+ cells marked long-lived donors when set against aged donors.

This sample also appeared in a second study, on T cells of mothers and their children. As reported in that work: Three healthy Caucasian mothers and their six children donated. Thymic selection molds TCR recombination output in a comparable way in related and unrelated pairs. None of the identified T cell clones proved to be persistent microchimeric clones.

The sequenced sample consisted of blood. The sequence was obtained from a boy younger than 18 in good health. V gene TRBV4-1 combines with J gene TRBJ2-7; D is possibly TRBD1 (5 bases). The CDR3 nucleotides are TGCGCCAGCAGCCACCTCCGCGCAGGGTTGGCCTACGAGCAGTACTTC. Translation gives CASSHLRAGLAYEQYF.